This TCR beta chain was sequenced in a study of CD8 T cells in Susac syndrome (dated by TCRdb to the late 2010s). For the wider study: The study used repertoire sequencing to test whether antigen drove CD8+ T cell activation and differentiation in Susac syndrome. Clonality of the CD8+ T cell repertoire was compared between roughly eleven healthy donors, 14 Susac syndrome patients and under 19 multiple sclerosis patients. General conclusions and limits of the study: The number of individuals in the TCR sequencing and HLA analysis was recognized as being relatively small.

A note on this clonotype: The target of this receptor is not known. Base qualities are not recorded, but no much larger clone differs from it by a single base.

RNA was extracted using the RNeasy kit, and roughly 0.5 to 1 microgram was reverse transcribed with random hexamers. The immunoSEQ multiplex PCR assay, covering 54 Vbeta and 13 Jbeta segments, was used to amplify TCR beta CDR3 regions. PCR amplification bias was corrected by using a synthetic template baseline for primer optimization and computational correction. The published analysis was carried out like this. Reads were annotated to V, D and J genes according to IMGT and were analyzed with immunoSEQ Analyzer, with only productive sequences retained. Clonality was calculated as one minus the Shannon entropy normalized by log2 of the number of productive unique sequences. For each patient and control, public and private clones were evaluated within the 100 most prevalent clones. Clones were defined as Susac-specific if absent from the healthy and MS cohorts, from 1052 published viral clones and from other ImmuneACCESS disease sequences. The raw public reads went through TCRdb reprocessing: fastp at Q25, MiXCR clone calling, in-frame beta chains kept. Records with the same CDR3 protein are collapsed into one entry carrying the most frequent genes and DNA. These V and J calls originate from TCRdb's pipeline instead of the authors' own analysis. For this sample the table gives approximately 130,000 distinct CDR3 sequences, of which more than 75% were detected only once. In total, the top ten clones hold approximately 0.24% of the sample.

Peripheral blood CD8+ and CD4+ T cells from healthy donors, Susac syndrome patients and multiple sclerosis patients were profiled by high-throughput TCR beta sequencing. The multiple sclerosis controls were treatment-naive patients whose relapsing-remitting disease, either stable or active, fulfilled the revised McDonald criteria. Bulk CD8+ and CD4+ T cells were purified by magnetic negative isolation, while CD8+ TEMRA cells were enriched using FACS. Blood was collected in EDTA tubes and processed within 24 hours, with PBMCs isolated through density gradient centrifugation. PBMCs intended for TCR sequencing were cryopreserved in liquid nitrogen and were subsequently thawed in a 37 degrees C water bath. Purity of sorted or isolated CD4+, CD8+ and CD8+ TEMRA cells was at least 90%. V and J are truncated by 8 bases and 0 bases respectively, leaving an intervening sequence of 21 bases. Reading from cysteine to phenylalanine, the CDR3 counts 16 amino acids. Only the CDR3 region is kept as DNA, spanning 48 bases read in frame from base 1. The germline V gene specifies SQVTM as CDR1 and ANQGSEA as CDR2.

The chain employs TRBV29-1 and TRBJ2-3; the D gene is perhaps TRBD1, on 6 matching bases. The source material was CD8+ T cells from PBMCs. The clonotype comes from a human donor with multiple sclerosis. The CDR3 here reads CSSSGEPWSSTDTQYF. The bases are TGCAGCTCCTCAGGGGAACCTTGGTCCAGCACAGATACGCAGTATTTT.